Listed here are 32 T cell receptor beta chains from one sample, sequenced in a study of EBV T-cell therapy then PD-1 blockade in nasopharyngeal carcinoma (dated by TCRdb to the early 2020s). The meaning of the sample's treatment or condition label: AdE1-LMPpoly-expanded autologous EBV-specific T-cell therapy followed by anti-PD-1 nivolumab. These receptors are not linked to any known antigen. Libraries were prepared through the immunoSEQ multiplex PCR assay. In its TCRdb copy, this immuneACCESS table keeps in-frame sequences only and misses some clones. Where compared with another copy, unresolved V genes explain less than half of these, and the others have no known cause. The sample records 20,000 to 25,000 clones, over 75% of which are singletons. Together, the top ten hold roughly 28% of the sample. The sample was CD8+ T cells from blood, taken around day 58 from a patient whose treatment included autologous EBV-specific T cells and nivolumab. The receptor source for this set is a man in his forties with nasopharyngeal carcinoma.

V is TRBV5-6 and J is TRBJ2-7, with 7 nucleotides matching TRBD1. The CDR3 length is 14 residues. The germline V gene encodes CDR1 SGHDT and CDR2 YYEEEE. The trim removed 4 bases at V and 5 bases at J, leaving 9 bases unmatched. This CDR3 reads CASSVGGYRDEQYF. The CDR3 coding sequence is TGTGCCAGCAGCGTAGGGGGCTATAGGGACGAGCAGTACTTC.

Ten or more counts support this clone. This rearrangement joins TRBV6-4 to TRBJ2-6, with 7 positions matching TRBD1. The V segment lost 4 bases and the J segment 0 bases; nucleotides outside the gene matches: 3. The CDR3 length is 16 residues. The germline V gene has CDR1 MRHNA and CDR2 SNTAGT. The CDR3 region is CASSGGQPSGANVLTF. DNA of the CDR3: TGTGCCAGCAGTGGGGGACAGCCCTCTGGGGCCAACGTCCTGACTTTC.

The chain couples TRBV7-8 to TRBJ1-1, with 9 positions matching TRBD1. This CDR3 has 14 amino acids. J gave up 3 bases and V 4 bases, and 3 bases lay outside the gene matches. Germline CDR1 SGHVS, CDR2 FQNEAQ. The CDR3 coding sequence is TGTGCCAGCAGCTCGACAGGGGGGGACACTGAAGCTTTCTTT. Protein: CASSSTGGDTEAFF.

This clone has just one count. This chain connects TRBV6-5 to TRBJ2-3; D gene ambiguous. V shed 2 bases and J shed 6 bases, with 6 bases lying between them. Germline V gene lookup returns CDR1 MNHEY and CDR2 SVGAGI. The CDR3 length is 12 residues. DNA of the CDR3: TGTGCCAGCAGTTACGGCCCCGATACGCAGTATTTT. As protein: CASSYGPDTQYF.

The chain couples TRBV6-5 to TRBJ1-6, with D perhaps matching TRBD1 (5 bases). Trimming cost V 4 bases and J 6 bases, with 10 bases left between them. This CDR3 is built from 14 residues. CDR1 MNHEY and CDR2 SVGAGI come from the germline V gene. The CDR3 sequence is CASSWGGVNSPLHF. The DNA of the CDR3 is TGTGCCAGCAGTTGGGGAGGGGTTAATTCACCCCTCCACTTT.

The gene calls are TRBV27 and TRBJ2-5; unclear D gene. Germline V gives CDR1 MNHEY, CDR2 SMNVEV (reference sequence). This CDR3 has 14 amino acids. Deletions cut 1 base from V and 1 base from J, with 7 bases between. This CDR3 reads CASSLLGSQETQYF. The DNA of the CDR3 is TGTGCCAGCAGTTTATTAGGCAGCCAAGAGACCCAGTACTTC.

This sequence joins TRBV4-3 and TRBJ2-3, with 10 bases lining up with TRBD1. The CDR3 length is 17 residues. Germline loops: CDR1 LGHNA, CDR2 YSLEER. V gave up 3 bases and J gave up 5 bases; unmatched junction bases: 11. The CDR3 DNA sequence: TGCGCCAGCAGCCAGAGGGTAGGGACAGGGGCTATAGATACGCAGTATTTT. Its translation is CASSQRVGTGAIDTQYF.

The chain uses TRBV5-1 and TRBJ2-5, with D unresolved. CDR3 length: 13 residues. Germline V gene data show CDR1 as SGHRS and CDR2 as YFSETQ. The germline V and J ends were trimmed by 3 bases and 3 bases, with 9 bases remaining between them. The CDR3 DNA is TGCGCCAGCAGCTCGACGGAAAAAGAGACCCAGTACTTC. It specifies CASSSTEKETQYF.

The gene calls are TRBV5-1 and TRBJ2-7; possible D gene TRBD1, 8 bases. The CDR3 is 16 residues long. The V gene lost 4 bases and the J gene lost 3 bases, with 20 bases spanning the gap. Per the germline V gene, CDR1 is SGHRS and CDR2 is YFSETQ. The CDR3 sequence is CASSEEMDREGYEQYF. The CDR3 DNA sequence: TGCGCCAGCAGCGAGGAGATGGACAGGGAGGGCTACGAGCAGTACTTC. The entire variable domain, with the rest obtained from reference TRBV5-1 and TRBJ2-7, is as follows: KAGVTQTPRYLIKTRGQQVTLSCSPISGHRSVSWYQQTPGQGLQFLFEYFSETQRNKGNFPGRFSGRQFSNSRSEMNVSTLELGDSALYLCASSEEMDREGYEQYFGPGTRLTVT.

The V and J genes are TRBV6-5 and TRBJ2-7; TRBD1 or TRBD2 may be the D gene (6 bases each). The germline V gene encodes CDR1 MNHEY and CDR2 SVGAGI. This CDR3 spans 14 amino acids. Trimming took 3 bases from V and 4 from J, leaving 13 bases between them. CDR3 coding DNA: TGTGCCAGCAGTTATGTGGAGGGGGGATACGAGCAGTACTTC. Residues: CASSYVEGGYEQYF.

The sample holds a few counts of this clone. This chain links TRBV2 with TRBJ1-6; 8 bases are shared with TRBD1. The CDR3 loop spans 14 amino acids. Germline V gene data show CDR1 as SNHLY and CDR2 as FYNNEI. V trimming: 7 bases; J trimming: 7 bases; junction bases outside the gene matches: 6. The CDR3 spells CASKGQGLNSPLHF. The CDR3 coding sequence is TGTGCCAGCAAAGGACAGGGACTAAATTCACCCCTCCACTTT. Variable domain in full (rest from reference TRBV2 and TRBJ1-6): EPEVTQTPSHQVTQMGQEVILRCVPISNHLYFYWYRQILGQKVEFLVSFYNNEISEKSEIFDDQFSVERPDGSNFTLKIRSTKLEDSAMYFCASKGQGLNSPLHFGNGTRLTVT.

This clone has just one count. The V and J genes are TRBV6-2 or TRBV6-3 and TRBJ2-3; D remains ambiguous. V gave up 0 bases and J gave up 0 bases, with 4 bases separating them. The length of the CDR3 is 14 residues. Per germline, CDR1 MNHEY and CDR2 SVGEGT. The CDR3 DNA follows: TGTGCCAGCAGTTACTCGACTAGCACAGATACGCAGTATTTT. This encodes CASSYSTSTDTQYF.

J is TRBJ1-5 and V is TRBV9; D not resolved. V was pared by 0 bases and J by 1 base, with 5 bases between. The CDR3 length is 14 residues. Germline values: CDR1 SGDLS, CDR2 YYNGEE. CDR3 amino acids: CASSVDSSNQPQHF. The DNA of the CDR3 is TGTGCCAGCAGCGTAGATTCCAGCAATCAGCCCCAGCATTTT. The full variable domain, its missing parts supplied by reference TRBV9 and TRBJ1-5, is DSGVTQTPKHLITATGQRVTLRCSPRSGDLSVYWYQQSLDQGLQFLIQYYNGEERAKGNILERFSAQQFPDLHSELNLSSLELGDSALYFCASSVDSSNQPQHFGDGTRLSIL.

This clone turned up a few times. The CDR3 DNA reads as TGTGCCAGCAGGCAGGGTCTCTATGGCTACACCTTC. Translating it yields CASRQGLYGYTF. The chain carries TRBV25-1 and TRBJ1-2, with a possible D match to TRBD1 (5 bases). This CDR3 spans 12 amino acids. Germline V gives CDR1 MGHDK, CDR2 SYGVNS. V lost 6 bases, J lost 4 bases, and 9 bases lay in between.

The V gene is TRBV19, the J gene TRBJ1-5; D remains unclear. CDR1 and CDR2 from the germline V gene are LNHDA and SQIVND (reference sequence). CDR3 length equals 15 residues. V was trimmed by 6 bases and J by 2 bases, leaving 14 bases between them. The CDR3 DNA sequence: TGTGCCAGTAGAAATCTAATGGGTCGCAATCAGCCCCAGCATTTT. It is translated as CASRNLMGRNQPQHF.

This clone is medium-sized (0.01 to 0.1%). This chain joins TRBV18 and TRBJ1-6, with D possibly TRBD1 on 5 matching bases. Germline V gene data show CDR1 as KGHSH and CDR2 as LQKENI. The CDR3 sequence is 14 residues long. V was cut by 7 bases and J by 6 bases, with 13 bases left in between. For the CDR3, the DNA is TGTGCCAGCTGGAAAGGGGAACCTAATTCACCCCTCCACTTT. It encodes CASWKGEPNSPLHF.

About this clone: One end of the junction fails to match germline, which may point to a read error. The chain recombines TRBV6-5 with TRBJ2-1; tentative D call: TRBD2 (5 bases). The CDR3 consists of 16 residues. Germline V gene lookup returns CDR1 MNHEY and CDR2 SVGAGI. The CDR3 DNA sequence: TGTGCCAGCAGTTCCTTGACTGGGGAGTCCTACAATGGGCAGTTCTTC. Encoded protein: CASSSLTGESYNGQFF.

This chain connects TRBV6-6 to TRBJ1-5, with D possibly matching TRBD1 (5 bases). The ends were cut back, 2 bases at V and 1 base at J, with 12 bases in the middle. The germline gives CDR1 MNHNY, CDR2 SVGAGI (reference sequence). The CDR3 is 16 residues long. The CDR3 DNA is TGTGCCAGCAGTTACGGGGGAGGGTCCAGCAATCAGCCCCAGCATTTT. This translates into CASSYGGGSSNQPQHF.

This chain uses TRBV19 with TRBJ1-1; perhaps TRBD1 as D (5 bases). Germline V gene sequence: CDR1 LNHDA, CDR2 SQIVND (reference sequence). The CDR3 sequence is 13 residues long. Trimming took off 5 bases at V and 8 bases at J, with 15 bases between the two ends. In DNA form, the CDR3 reads TGTGCCAGTAGTCCACAAGGCGGGGGAGAAGCTTTCTTT. This encodes CASSPQGGGEAFF. Variable domain in full (rest from reference TRBV19 and TRBJ1-1): DGGITQSPKYLFRKEGQNVTLSCEQNLNHDAMYWYRQDPGQGLRLIYYSQIVNDFQKGDIAEGYSVSREKKESFPLTVTSAQKNPTAFYLCASSPQGGGEAFFGQGTRLTVV.

This chain connects TRBV5-6 to TRBJ2-1; tentative D call: TRBD2 (5 bases). V was shortened by 0 bases and J by 2 bases, with 9 bases between the two germline ends. Per germline, CDR1 SGHDT and CDR2 YYEEEE. This CDR3 is built from 15 residues. CDR3 bases: TGTGCCAGCAGCTTGGCCTCCGGGACCTACAATGAGCAGTTCTTC. Its translation is CASSLASGTYNEQFF.

The chain links TRBV5-4 to TRBJ2-7, with TRBD1 as a possible D gene (5 bases). Deletions cut 3 bases from V and 3 bases from J, with 13 bases between. From germline, CDR1 is SGHNT and CDR2 YYREEE (reference sequence). There are 14 residues in the CDR3. The CDR3 region is CASSSGLGGYEQYF. The CDR3 nucleotides are TGTGCCAGCAGCTCAGGGCTGGGTGGCTACGAGCAGTACTTC.

CDR3 protein: CASSLRYTGELFF. The CDR3 DNA sequence: TGTGCCAGCAGCTTACGATACACCGGGGAGCTGTTTTTT. This chain connects TRBV13 to TRBJ2-2; no reliable D call. V lost 2 bases and J lost 3, with 4 bases in between. Germline CDR1 and CDR2: PRHDT and FYEKMQ (reference sequence). The CDR3 is 13 residues long.

This clone appeared once. The chain employs TRBV10-2 and TRBJ1-5; D gene unclear. The CDR3 loop spans 13 amino acids. Trimming shortened V by 8 bases and J by 3 bases, and 11 bases separated the two germline ends. Germline lookup yields CDR1 WSHSY and CDR2 SAAADI. The CDR3 loop reads CASGSGYNQPQHF. In DNA form, the CDR3 reads TGCGCCAGCGGGAGCGGCTACAATCAGCCCCAGCATTTT.

The chain recombines TRBV11-1 with TRBJ1-1; no firm D call. The germline V and J ends were trimmed by 5 bases and 0 bases, with 16 bases remaining between them. Germline V CDR1 and CDR2: SGHAT, FQDESV (reference sequence). The CDR3 is made up of 16 amino acids. The CDR3 DNA reads TGTGCCAGCAGCGCGGGCGAGTGGGCAGTGAACACTGAAGCTTTCTTT. Translated, it gives CASSAGEWAVNTEAFF.

J is TRBJ2-5 and V is TRBV3-1 (or the pseudogene TRBV3-2); D perhaps matches TRBD2 (6 bases). The CDR3 loop spans 16 amino acids. CDR1 and CDR2 from the germline V gene are LGHDT and YNNKEL (reference sequence). The ends were cut back, 0 bases at V and 2 bases at J, with 13 bases in the middle. The CDR3 reads CASSQDLGGWQETQYF. The CDR3 coding sequence is TGTGCCAGCAGCCAAGATCTGGGGGGTTGGCAAGAGACCCAGTACTTC.

This chain connects TRBV30 to TRBJ2-2, with D unclear. The CDR3 covers 15 residues. The germline V gene has CDR1 GTSNPN and CDR2 SVGIG (reference sequence). The V and J ends lost 3 bases and 3 bases respectively, with 14 bases between them. The CDR3 is CAWSPPQMDTGELFF. CDR3 nucleotides: TGTGCCTGGAGCCCCCCCCAAATGGACACCGGGGAGCTGTTTTTT.

The V call is TRBV6-4, the J call TRBJ2-3; TRBD2 is a possible D gene (7 bases). Germline CDR1 reads MRHNA; CDR2 reads SNTAGT. The CDR3 spans 14 residues. With 2 bases removed from V and 4 bases from J, the gap between germline ends came to 10 bases. CDR3: CASSDGGASDTQYF. The CDR3 DNA sequence: TGTGCCAGCAGTGACGGGGGGGCCTCAGATACGCAGTATTTT.

The genes are TRBV5-1 and TRBJ2-7; D is perhaps TRBD2 (6 bases). The CDR3 totals 13 residues. V dropped 4 bases and J dropped 2 bases, with 10 bases sitting between them. CDR1 is SGHRS and CDR2 is YFSETQ in the germline V gene. CDR3 DNA: TGCGCCAGCAGCGGTACGGGGGCCTACGAGCAGTACTTC. Translated, it gives CASSGTGAYEQYF.

By frequency in the sample, this clone is medium-sized. Other DNA sequences in the sample encode the same CDR3. The chain is built from TRBV7-6 and TRBJ2-7; unclear D gene. The CDR3 covers 13 residues. V dropped 5 bases and J dropped 3 bases, with 11 bases sitting between them. CDR1 SGHVS and CDR2 FNYEAQ come from the germline V gene. As DNA, the CDR3 is TGTGCCAGCAGCCCCGGACCTAACTACGAGCAGTACTTC. Encoded protein: CASSPGPNYEQYF.

This clone was picked up one time. The chain carries TRBV27 and TRBJ2-7; either TRBD1 or TRBD2 may fit D (6 bases each). Germline lookup yields CDR1 MNHEY and CDR2 SMNVEV (reference sequence). CDR3 length: 16 residues. V was pared by 1 base and J by 0 bases, with 13 bases between. The CDR3 protein is CASSLLGKGGSYEQYF. CDR3 sequence (DNA): TGTGCCAGCAGTTTATTAGGCAAGGGGGGCTCCTACGAGCAGTACTTC.

The chain combines TRBV2 with TRBJ1-2; the D gene is possibly TRBD1 (5 bases). Germline V lookup: CDR1 SNHLY, CDR2 FYNNEI. Trimming removed 8 bases from V and 4 bases from J, with 23 bases in between. The CDR3 extends over 16 amino acids. The CDR3, as DNA: TGTGCCAGCCCCGGGACCTCCGTATCTCTGGGCTATGGCTACACCTTC. It encodes CASPGTSVSLGYGYTF.

The rearrangement links TRBV28 to TRBJ1-2; no clear D. The CDR3 length is 15 residues. V was cut by 4 bases and J by 0 bases, with 12 bases left in between. CDR1 MDHEN and CDR2 SYDVKM come from the germline V gene. The CDR3 DNA reads as TGTGCCAGCAGTTCGACGGACGGTACTAACTATGGCTACACCTTC. This codes for CASSSTDGTNYGYTF.